This T cell receptor (beta chain) is drawn from a study of OX40 agonist ivuxolimab in advanced cancers. Regarding the research as a whole: Ivuxolimab was a fully human IgG2 agonistic monoclonal antibody targeting the costimulatory receptor OX40 (CD134). Intravenous ivuxolimab was administered to patients every 2 weeks at six dose levels: 0.01, 0.1, 0.3, 1.5, 3 and 10 mg/kg. Among the roughly 54 dose-escalation patients, 19 had hepatocellular carcinoma, around 15 melanoma, 9 renal cell carcinoma and 9 head and neck cancer. The dose-escalation cohort was roughly 80% male with a mean age of about 58 years, ranging from roughly 23 to 79. Prior anti-PD-1, anti-PD-L1 or anti-CTLA-4 therapy was permitted, and checkpoint inhibitors had been received by roughly 40% of dose-escalation patients. Three dose-escalation patients achieved partial responses, one with hepatocellular carcinoma and two with cutaneous melanoma. The purpose of peripheral TCRbeta sequencing was to test whether ivuxolimab changed TCR sequence diversity and led to clonal T-cell expansion. The paper reports the monotherapy dose-escalation portion (N of about 51 patients) of the phase I ivuxolimab trial. Overall study outcomes, separate from this receptor: Antigen specificity was not determined for the clonally expanded peripheral T cells. After ivuxolimab, expanded clones were on average more numerous among CD8+ T cells than among CD4+ T cells. Low levels of normalized T-cell clonal expansion were also seen in some patients who did not respond. At doses of 0.1 to 3.0 mg/kg, clonal expansion of both CD4+ and CD8+ T cells in blood was seen between baseline and week 6. In the 0.1-3.0 mg/kg groups, partial responders were among the patients with the lowest normalized peripheral clonal expansion, particularly in CD8+ T cells.

To sequence the TCRbeta CDR3 region, genomic DNA was isolated from the sorted cells. The immunoSEQ Assay was used to sequence the TCRbeta CDR3 regions. The source is immuneACCESS, and TCRdb retained only in-frame sequences with V and J called. Part of the clones is not carried over; for the studies checked, unresolved V genes explain less than half of this, and the remainder is unexplained. The sample table shows about 79,000 clones, and around 91% are seen once. 0.25% to 0.35% of the sample belongs to the ten largest clones. The trial excluded patients who had a history of autoimmune disease or who were on systemic immunosuppression. Peripheral blood for TCR sequencing was drawn from every dose cohort at baseline, at cycle 4 day 1 and at cycle 7 day 1. Samples were obtained from an open-label, multicenter, first-in-human phase I dose-escalation trial of ivuxolimab. Adults with locally advanced or metastatic melanoma, renal cell carcinoma, hepatocellular carcinoma or head and neck squamous cell carcinoma were enrolled in the trial. Before TCR sequencing, CD4+ and CD8+ T cells were separately sorted from peripheral blood.

Trimming at the junction amounts to 3 bases on V and 7 bases on J, and the germline ends lie 12 bases apart. The germline V gene (reference sequence) supplies CDR1 LNHDA and CDR2 SQIVND. From the cysteine through the phenylalanine, the CDR3 covers 13 amino acids. Kept here is only the CDR3 DNA, which spans 39 bases and is read in frame from base 1. Remarks on this clone: Its antigen remains undetermined. Per-base qualities were not stored, and no clone one base away is much larger.

The V and J genes are TRBV19 and TRBJ1-2; the D gene is perhaps TRBD1, from 6 matching bases. The receptor comes from an adult with an advanced solid tumor such as melanoma, head and neck, liver or kidney cancer. The source was CD4+ or CD8+ T cells sorted from blood, collected in a trial of the OX40 agonist ivuxolimab. CDR3 sequence: CASSMQGGGGYTF. The sequence in DNA is TGTGCCAGTAGTATGCAGGGAGGGGGTGGCTACACCTTC.